These 11 T cell receptor beta chains came from one sample sequenced in a study of blood T cell repertoires in COVID-19. Sequencing was performed with immunoSEQ multiplex PCR; in TCRdb, only in-frame clones are kept and a portion is missing. The sample has around 100,000 clones; about 90% are singletons. Sequenced: peripheral blood. These receptors all stem from a man aged 30-40 years in a cohort sampled during active COVID-19.

CDR3 sequence (DNA): TGTGCCAGCAGTTTCAGGGGACAGGACCTCTATGGCTACACCTTC. Its translation: CASSFRGQDLYGYTF. The V gene is TRBV27, the J gene TRBJ1-2; 8 bases are a match to TRBD1. The junction had 7 bases not matched to a gene; V was cut back by 3 bases and J by 4 bases. CDR1 is MNHEY and CDR2 is SMNVEV in the germline V gene (reference sequence). This CDR3 comprises 15 residues.

V is TRBV7-2 and J is TRBJ2-2, with unresolved D. The CDR3 is 17 amino acids. Germline lookup yields CDR1 SGHTA and CDR2 FQGNSA. V dropped 7 bases and J dropped 4 bases, with 22 bases sitting between them. CDR3 nucleotide sequence: TGTGCCAGCACCCCCTCCCGACAAATCACCGGCACCGGGGAGCTGTTTTTT. Translation gives CASTPSRQITGTGELFF.

The rearrangement uses TRBV15 and TRBJ1-5, with 9 nucleotides matching TRBD1. Germline CDR1 reads LNHNV; CDR2 reads YYDKDF (reference sequence). V was pared by 3 bases and J by 6 bases, with 9 bases of the junction left unmatched. This CDR3 has 16 amino acids. The DNA of the CDR3 is TGTGCCACCAGCAGGTTCGACAGGGGGTACGGTCAGCCCCAGCATTTT. Translation gives CATSRFDRGYGQPQHF.

The genes are TRBV5-5 and TRBJ2-5, with D tentatively TRBD1 (6 bases). Between the trimmed V and J ends, which lost 5 bases and 1 base, there was a span of 9 bases. Germline values: CDR1 SGHKS, CDR2 YYEKEE (reference sequence). CDR3 size: 13 residues. The CDR3: CASRKTGQETQYF. CDR3 DNA: TGTGCCAGCAGAAAGACAGGCCAAGAGACCCAGTACTTC.

V is TRBV6-5 and J is TRBJ1-2, with no clear D. V lost 0 bases and J 5 bases, leaving 7 bases between the germline ends. CDR1 and CDR2 from the germline V gene are MNHEY and SVGAGI. CDR3 length: 13 amino acids. The CDR3 bases are TGTGCCAGCAGTTACTCGATACAGTATGGCTACACCTTC. Amino acid sequence: CASSYSIQYGYTF.

The genes are TRBV5-1 and TRBJ2-2, with TRBD1 as a possible D gene (5 bases). CDR3 size: 16 residues. Trimming shortened V by 1 base and J by 0 bases, and 10 bases separated the two germline ends. The germline V gene has CDR1 SGHRS and CDR2 YFSETQ. The CDR3 DNA follows: TGCGCCAGCAGCTTGACAGGCCGAGCGAACACCGGGGAGCTGTTTTTT. It is translated as CASSLTGRANTGELFF.

This chain uses TRBV9 with TRBJ1-2, with a possible D match to TRBD1 (6 bases). V was trimmed by 4 bases and J by 7 bases, leaving 14 bases between them. Per germline, CDR1 SGDLS and CDR2 YYNGEE. CDR3 length: 13 amino acids. The CDR3 DNA is TGTGCCAGCAGCCAGGTGGGGGCGCGTGGCTACACCTTC. It codes for CASSQVGARGYTF.

The gene calls are TRBV10-3 and TRBJ1-3, with a possible D match to TRBD1 (5 bases). The CDR3 has 14 residues. Trimming removed 3 bases at V and 1 base at J, with 7 bases between. Germline CDR1 and CDR2: ENHRY and SYGVKD. The CDR3: CAISDTGSGNTIYF. The CDR3, as DNA: TGTGCCATCAGTGACACAGGTTCTGGAAACACCATATATTTT.

This clone was counted a few times. V is TRBV10-3 and J is TRBJ2-7, with a tentative D call TRBD2 (5 bases). Germline lookup yields CDR1 ENHRY and CDR2 SYGVKD. V was trimmed by 0 bases and J by 3 bases, leaving 15 bases between them. The CDR3 sequence is 16 residues long. CDR3 nucleotide sequence: TGTGCCATCAGTGAGTCGTTTGGAGGAGGAATCTACGAGCAGTACTTC. Translating it yields CAISESFGGGIYEQYF.

This clone was counted between two and nine times. This chain uses TRBV5-6 with TRBJ2-5, with TRBD1 matching 8 bases. This CDR3 has 13 residues. The V segment lost 2 bases and the J segment 4 bases; nucleotides outside the gene matches: 1. Germline V CDR1 and CDR2: SGHDT, YYEEEE. CDR3 in DNA: TGTGCCAGCAGCTTACAGGGGGGAGAGACCCAGTACTTC. Its protein product is CASSLQGGETQYF. Full variable domain (remainder filled in from reference TRBV5-6 and TRBJ2-5): DAGVTQSPTHLIKTRGQQVTLRCSPKSGHDTVSWYQQALGQGPQFIFQYYEEEERQRGNFPDRFSGHQFPNYSSELNVNALLLGDSALYLCASSLQGGETQYFGPGTRLLVL.

This clone was observed once. The gene calls are TRBV6-6 and TRBJ1-4; no definite D call. CDR3 size: 15 residues. From germline, CDR1 is MNHNY and CDR2 SVGAGI (reference sequence). V was trimmed by 7 bases and J by 0 bases, leaving 12 bases between them. In DNA form, the CDR3 reads TGTGCCAGCACCATTAACACAGCAACTAATGAAAAACTGTTTTTT. Protein: CASTINTATNEKLFF.